A selection of T cell receptor beta chains follows, all from one sample in a study of T cell clonotyping in hematopoietic cell transplantation. Produced via immunoSEQ multiplex PCR; TCRdb's table is partial and in-frame only. The sample has over 45,000 clones, around 86% seen once. Sequenced material: peripheral blood mononuclear cells, taken before stem cell transplant. These receptor sequences come from a man between 60 and 75 years old with biphenotypic leukemia. Some clones in this sample may be carry-over from other donors' samples. The CDR3 runs from the conserved cysteine through the conserved F or W. Fields, in order: D gene, V gene, J gene, clone size, CDR3 length, CDR3 DNA, CDR3 protein. The D gene is left open where the match is weak. The size entry is marked missing in some rows and otherwise reads once, few, many or a size class.

TRBD1	TRBV4-2	TRBJ1-1	NA	14	TGTGCCAGCAGCCAAAATCAGGGGGCCCCTGAAGCTTTCTTT	CASSQNQGAPEAFF
TRBD1	TRBV7-3	TRBJ2-6	NA	18	TGTGCCAGCAGCTTAAAACCCACAGGGGACCCCGGGGCCAACGTCCTGACTTTC	CASSLKPTGDPGANVLTF
NA	TRBV2	TRBJ2-4	NA	14	TGTGCCAGCTCCTATGGGGACACCCTTAACATTCAGTACTTC	CASSYGDTLNIQYF
NA	TRBV2	TRBJ2-1	NA	19	TGTGCCAGCAGTGGATCGACTGCGGCAGAGATTTACAACTACAATGAGCAGTTCTTC	CASSGSTAAEIYNYNEQFF
NA	TRBV30	TRBJ2-7	NA	19	TGTGCCTGGAGTGTTTCCCCGAGAGATTTTAAGGCGGATTCCTACGAGCAGTACTTC	CAWSVSPRDFKADSYEQYF
NA	TRBV2	TRBJ2-2	NA	13	TGTGCCAGCAGTGAAGCAAACACCGGGGAGCTGTTTTTT	CASSEANTGELFF
TRBD1	TRBV9	TRBJ2-2	once	14	TGTGCCAGCAGCGGGGACAGGGAAGGCGGGGAGCTGTTTTTT	CASSGDREGGELFF
NA	TRBV2	TRBJ2-7	NA	14	TGTGCCAGCAAGTCGAGACAGGAATCCTACGAGCAGTACTTC	CASKSRQESYEQYF
NA	TRBV10-3	TRBJ2-2	few	13	TGTGCCATCAGTGACGCGAACACCGGGGAGCTGTTTTTT	CAISDANTGELFF
NA	TRBV4-1	TRBJ1-1	NA	13	TGCGCCAGCAGCCAAAACATGAACACTGAAGCTTTCTTT	CASSQNMNTEAFF
NA	TRBV6-1	TRBJ1-1	once	13	TGTGCCAGCAGTGAAGCGTGGGGCCCTGAAGCTTTCTTT	CASSEAWGPEAFF
NA	TRBV2	TRBJ1-2	few	13	TGTGCCAGCAGTATTGACAGGTCTTCCGGCTACACCTTC	CASSIDRSSGYTF
NA	TRBV6-5	TRBJ1-1	NA	13	TGTGCCAGCGCTCCGGGTGGGGGGACTGAAGCTTTCTTT	CASAPGGGTEAFF
NA	TRBV27	TRBJ1-5	NA	14	TGTGCTTCTCGGGGGAGGGCTAGCAATCAGCCCCAGCATTTT	CASRGRASNQPQHF
NA	TRBV27	TRBJ2-2	NA	14	TGTGCCAGCAGTTTATTTAAAGGGTTGGGGGAGCTGTTTTTT	CASSLFKGLGELFF
NA	TRBV20-1	TRBJ1-2	NA	11	TGCAGTGCCCTTAAGGCTCAGGGTGTCAGCTTC	CSALKAQGVSF
NA	TRBV7-9	TRBJ1-1	few	13	TGTGCCAGCAGCTCCGGGGGGCTAACTGAAGCTTTCTTT	CASSSGGLTEAFF
TRBD1	TRBV23-1	TRBJ2-3	NA	14	TGCGCCAGCACAAGGGGGCAAAGGGCAGATACGCAGTATTTT	CASTRGQRADTQYF
TRBD1	TRBV7-3	TRBJ2-1	NA	14	TGTGCCAGCAGCCCACAGGGGGCAGGCAATGAGCAGTTCTTC	CASSPQGAGNEQFF
TRBD1	TRBV7-9	TRBJ1-5	NA	15	TGTGCCAGCAGCTTAGCGGGACAGGGGAATCAGCCCCAGCATTTT	CASSLAGQGNQPQHF
NA	TRBV4-3	TRBJ2-7	NA	13	TGCGCCAGCAGCCAAGGCCCCGCCTACGAGCAGTACTTC	CASSQGPAYEQYF
NA	TRBV2	TRBJ1-5	NA	13	TGTGCCAGCAGTGAAAGAGGTTATCAGCCCCAGCATTTT	CASSERGYQPQHF
NA	TRBV28	TRBJ2-5	NA	13	TGTGCCAGCAGTTTAGGAGGGGGCGAGACCCAGTACTTC	CASSLGGGETQYF
NA	TRBV4-1	TRBJ1-3	NA	15	TGCGCCAGCAGCCAAGCAGGGAGTGCGGGAAACACCATATATTTT	CASSQAGSAGNTIYF
TRBD2	TRBV5-4	TRBJ2-7	NA	16	TGTGCCAGCAGCTTGGACCTAGCGGAAGCGAGCTACGAGCAGTACTTC	CASSLDLAEASYEQYF
NA	TRBV28	TRBJ2-3	NA	13	TGTGCCAGCAGGGGGGACTCCACAGATACGCAGTATTTT	CASRGDSTDTQYF
TRBD1	TRBV19	TRBJ2-1	NA	13	TGTGCCAGTAGTATAGGACAGGGTTTTGAGCAGTTCTTC	CASSIGQGFEQFF
NA	TRBV2	TRBJ1-5	NA	15	TGTGCCAGCAGACCTAACAGGGAAGGCAATCAGCCCCAGCATTTT	CASRPNREGNQPQHF
TRBD2	TRBV5-4	TRBJ2-2	NA	16	TGTGCCAGCAGCTTGGATTCCGGGGGGATCTACGGGGAGCTGTTTTTT	CASSLDSGGIYGELFF
NA	TRBV5-4	TRBJ1-2	NA	15	TGTGCCAGCAGCCTCCCGGGGGCCAGGGGTTTTGGCTACACCTTC	CASSLPGARGFGYTF
NA	TRBV27	TRBJ1-1	NA	13	TGTGCCAGCAGTCGGGTTGGGGAATCTGAAGCTTTCTTT	CASSRVGESEAFF
TRBD1	TRBV4-1	TRBJ2-7	NA	15	TGCGCCAGCAGCCTCGCCGGGACAGGGTCGTACGAGCAGTACTTC	CASSLAGTGSYEQYF
NA	TRBV9	TRBJ2-3	NA	17	TGTGCCAGCAGCACGAGAAGTGGGCAATTTATACCAGATACGCAGTATTTT	CASSTRSGQFIPDTQYF
NA	TRBV4-3	TRBJ1-2	NA	16	TGCGCCAGCAGCCAAGGGGTTTCAGGGGCGGGCTATGGCTACACCTTC	CASSQGVSGAGYGYTF
NA	TRBV6-1	TRBJ2-7	once	15	TGTGCCAGCAGTATAGGAGGGTATCTTTTCTACGAGCAGTACTTC	CASSIGGYLFYEQYF
NA	TRBV11-2	TRBJ2-1	NA	14	TGTGCCAGCAGCTTAATGCTAGAGGATAATGAGCAGTTCTTC	CASSLMLEDNEQFF
NA	TRBV28	TRBJ2-2	NA	13	TGTGCCAGCAGAACAGGGAGAACCGGGGAGCTGTTTTTT	CASRTGRTGELFF
TRBD2	TRBV7-3	TRBJ2-1	NA	15	TGTGCCAGCAGCTTAGGACTAGCGGGGCGCAATGAGCAGTTCTTC	CASSLGLAGRNEQFF
NA	TRBV5-1	TRBJ1-2	NA	13	TGCGCCAGCAGGGCAGGGGACAACTATGGCTACACCTTC	CASRAGDNYGYTF
TRBD2	TRBV4-3	TRBJ2-7	NA	17	TGCGCCAGCAGCCAGGGGATAACTAGCGGCACACCCTACGAGCAGTACTTC	CASSQGITSGTPYEQYF
TRBD1	TRBV2	TRBJ1-4	once	14	TGTGCCAGCAGTGTGGGACAGGGGGATGAAAAACTGTTTTTT	CASSVGQGDEKLFF
TRBD2	TRBV5-6	TRBJ2-5	NA	16	TGTGCCAGCAGCTTGTGGACTAGCGTCCTACAAGAGACCCAGTACTTC	CASSLWTSVLQETQYF
NA	TRBV6-1	TRBJ1-5	NA	14	TGTGCCAGCATTGTTGACAGCAATAATCAGCCCCAGCATTTT	CASIVDSNNQPQHF
TRBD1	TRBV2	TRBJ1-2	NA	15	TGTGCCAGCAGTGAACGGCCCAGGGGGCCCTATGGCTACACCTTC	CASSERPRGPYGYTF
NA	TRBV7-9	TRBJ2-7	NA	13	TGTGCCAGCAGCTTACGGGACCGCTACGAGCAGTACTTC	CASSLRDRYEQYF
NA	TRBV19	TRBJ2-3	NA	15	TGTGCCAGTAGTATTGGAGCGGCGAGCACAGATACGCAGTATTTT	CASSIGAASTDTQYF
NA	TRBV2	TRBJ2-7	NA	14	TGTGCCAGCAGTGACAGGCGAAGCTCCTACGAGCAGTACTTC	CASSDRRSSYEQYF